This TCR beta chain is drawn from a study of T cells in Graves' hyperthyroidism and ophthalmopathy. Amplification of TCR beta CDR3 regions was performed using RNA transcripts as template. In the first-round RT-PCR of the TCR CDR3, the HTBI primer set was used. Using its own MiXCR run on the multiplex PCR reads, TCRdb lists one record per CDR3 protein. In the table there are approximately 520,000 distinct CDR3 sequences, roughly a quarter of which are singletons. This clonotype was counted at least ten times. CDR3 length: 13 amino acids. Deletions cut 7 bases from V and 1 base from J, with 7 bases between. Germline V gives CDR1 MNHNS, CDR2 SASEGT.

This chain joins TRBV6-1 and TRBJ2-2; D is unresolved. Sequences were obtained from blood. The TCR sequence derives from a woman in her 30s with Graves' ophthalmopathy. The CDR3 is CASTPRNTGELFF. DNA of the CDR3: TGTGCCAGCACTCCAAGGAACACCGGGGAGCTGTTTTTT.